Listed here are 28 T cell receptor beta chains from one sample, sequenced in a study of blood T cell repertoires in COVID-19. TCRdb's copy holds only in-frame clones and misses some; the assay was immunoSEQ multiplex PCR. This repertoire shows a few hundred thousand clones, 85% found once; its top ten account for 7.2%. What was sequenced was peripheral blood. The origin of the receptors is a human donor in a cohort sampled during active COVID-19.

The chain employs TRBV7-9 and TRBJ2-3; D is possibly TRBD1 (7 bases). The V and J ends lost 0 bases and 0 bases respectively, with 13 bases between them. From germline, CDR1 is SEHNR and CDR2 FQNEAQ (reference sequence). CDR3 length: 17 amino acids. The CDR3 sequence: CASSLALPGGSTDTQYF. Here the CDR3 DNA reads TGTGCCAGCAGCTTAGCGCTGCCAGGGGGGAGCACAGATACGCAGTATTTT.

The chain combines TRBV19 with TRBJ1-2; possible D gene TRBD1, 5 bases. The CDR3 spans 16 residues. V lost 1 base and J lost 3, with 15 bases in between. From germline, CDR1 is LNHDA and CDR2 SQIVND (reference sequence). The CDR3 spells CASSIGGRRRDYGYTF. Here the CDR3 DNA reads TGTGCCAGTAGTATAGGGGGGAGGCGAAGAGACTATGGCTACACCTTC. Looking up the rest from reference TRBV19 and TRBJ1-2 gives the full variable domain: DGGITQSPKYLFRKEGQNVTLSCEQNLNHDAMYWYRQDPGQGLRLIYYSQIVNDFQKGDIAEGYSVSREKKESFPLTVTSAQKNPTAFYLCASSIGGRRRDYGYTFGSGTRLTVV.

Written as DNA, the CDR3 is TGTGCCAGCAACATGATCCGGGGGGGGGAGGAGACCCAGTACTTC. It translates to CASNMIRGGEETQYF. The V gene is TRBV6-5, the J gene TRBJ2-5, with 8 bases that match TRBD2. CDR3 length equals 15 residues. The germline CDR1 and CDR2 sequences are MNHEY and SVGAGI. With V trimmed by 7 bases and J by 5 bases, 12 bases remained unmatched.

This chain joins TRBV24-1 and TRBJ1-1; a possible D gene is TRBD1 (5 bases). The CDR3 is 14 amino acids. Trimming pared 4 bases from V and 4 bases from J, leaving 12 bases between. Germline V gene lookup returns CDR1 KGHDR and CDR2 SFDVKD. The CDR3 region is CATSEQGFGTEAFF. The CDR3 nucleotides read TGTGCCACCAGTGAGCAGGGTTTCGGCACTGAAGCTTTCTTT.

The chain joins TRBV18 to TRBJ1-2; 9 nucleotides match TRBD1. CDR3 size: 14 residues. Germline assignment: CDR1 KGHSH and CDR2 LQKENI. With V trimmed by 4 bases and J by 6 bases, 6 bases remained unmatched. The CDR3 loop is CASSHTWDRDGYTF. The CDR3 DNA sequence: TGTGCCAGCTCACATACCTGGGACAGGGATGGCTACACCTTC.

The table lists this clone with a count of one. The rearrangement links TRBV5-6 to TRBJ1-5, with TRBD1 as a possible D gene (6 bases). The CDR3 length is 16 residues. Germline V CDR1 and CDR2: SGHDT, YYEEEE. The V and J ends lost 5 bases and 7 bases respectively, with 22 bases between them. CDR3 sequence: CASRHGGSGVGQPQHF. For the CDR3, the DNA is TGTGCCAGCAGACATGGTGGTTCAGGGGTGGGCCAGCCCCAGCATTTT.

Turning to this clone: The same CDR3 can be traced to other DNA sequences in this sample. The chain has TRBV18 and TRBJ1-5, with TRBD1 as a possible D gene (5 bases). The CDR3 totals 13 residues. V was pared by 3 bases and J by 6 bases, with 9 bases between. CDR1 is KGHSH, CDR2 LQKENI, per germline. The CDR3 nucleotides read TGTGCCAGCTCACCGGGGGGATCTCAGCCCCAGCATTTT. It encodes CASSPGGSQPQHF.

CDR3 in amino acids: CASSPTTRSGEKLFF. The CDR3 DNA reads as TGCGCCAGCAGCCCGACGACCCGTTCCGGGGAAAAACTGTTTTTT. The chain is built from TRBV5-1 and TRBJ1-4; no reliable D call. V was trimmed by 4 bases and J by 8 bases, leaving 18 bases between them. The germline CDR1 and CDR2 sequences are SGHRS and YFSETQ. CDR3 length: 15 amino acids.

This chain joins TRBV4-1 and TRBJ1-1; D unresolved. Trimming left V 0 bases short and J 4 bases short, with 12 bases between. The CDR3 runs 15 residues. Germline V gene sequence: CDR1 MGHRA, CDR2 YSYEKL. CDR3 nucleotides: TGCGCCAGCAGCCAAGAAGTTGCCGGGTTCACTGAAGCTTTCTTT. Translation gives CASSQEVAGFTEAFF.

The chain uses TRBV10-2 and TRBJ2-3; 12 bases fit TRBD2. The V segment lost 6 bases and the J segment 5 bases; nucleotides outside the gene matches: 6. The CDR3 consists of 15 residues. CDR1 and CDR2 (germline): WSHSY, SAAADI. The CDR3 region is CASRNLAGGQDTQYF. CDR3 nucleotides: TGCGCCAGCAGGAATCTAGCGGGGGGGCAAGATACGCAGTATTTT.

This clone came up once. The chain couples TRBV4-2 to TRBJ2-7, with TRBD1 matching over 11 bases. Germline V gene data show CDR1 as LGHNA and CDR2 as YNFKEQ. The CDR3 loop spans 17 amino acids. With V trimmed by 1 base and J by 6 bases, 11 bases remained unmatched. CDR3 residues: CASSQVAGTGGLSEQYF. CDR3 nucleotide sequence: TGTGCCAGCAGCCAAGTAGCAGGGACAGGGGGGCTTAGCGAGCAGTACTTC.

This clone was counted between two and nine times. This rearrangement joins TRBV5-5 to TRBJ2-1; 7 bases map to TRBD1. After removal of 4 bases from V and 14 bases from J, the junction contained 6 bases not matched to a gene. The CDR3 consists of 11 residues. CDR1 SGHKS and CDR2 YYEKEE come from the germline V gene (reference sequence). The CDR3 protein is CASSDRDSEFF. CDR3 DNA: TGTGCCAGCAGCGACCGGGACAGCGAGTTCTTC. Together with reference TRBV5-5 and TRBJ2-1, the CDR3 gives the full variable domain: DAGVTQSPTHLIKTRGQQVTLRCSPISGHKSVSWYQQVLGQGPQFIFQYYEKEERGRGNFPDRFSARQFPNYSSELNVNALLLGDSALYLCASSDRDSEFFGPGTRLTVL.

A single count supports this clone. V gene TRBV29-1 combines with J gene TRBJ2-5; perhaps TRBD1 as D (6 bases). V was shortened by 7 bases and J by 5 bases, with 14 bases between the two germline ends. The CDR3 runs 12 residues. From germline, CDR1 is SQVTM and CDR2 ANQGSEA. CDR3 in DNA: TGCAGCGGTACGACAGGTTCTGAGACCCAGTACTTC. This sequence encodes CSGTTGSETQYF.

The J gene is TRBJ2-1, the V gene TRBV12-5, with a tentative D call TRBD2 (5 bases). The V gene's germline CDR1 is LGHNT and CDR2 FRNRAP. V gave up 4 bases and J gave up 5 bases, with 24 bases separating them. The CDR3 totals 18 residues. The CDR3 spells CASGSKADSFKYDNEQFF. Here the CDR3 DNA reads TGTGCTAGTGGTTCCAAAGCGGACTCATTCAAATATGACAATGAGCAGTTCTTC. Full variable domain (missing parts from reference TRBV12-5 and TRBJ2-1): DARVTQTPRHKVTEMGQEVTMRCQPILGHNTVFWYRQTMMQGLELLAYFRNRAPLDDSGMPKDRFSAEMPDATLATLKIQPSEPRDSAVYFCASGSKADSFKYDNEQFFGPGTRLTVL.

The chain recombines TRBV24-1 with TRBJ1-5; tentative D call: TRBD1 (6 bases). From germline, CDR1 is KGHDR and CDR2 SFDVKD. Trimming took 3 bases from V and 7 from J, leaving 9 bases between them. This CDR3 contains 13 residues. CDR3 amino acids: CATSDERGQPQHF. CDR3 DNA: TGTGCCACCAGTGATGAGAGGGGGCAGCCCCAGCATTTT.

The chain combines TRBV7-3 with TRBJ1-5; possible D gene TRBD1, 6 bases. This CDR3 spans 15 amino acids. Trimming pared 1 base from V and 7 bases from J, leaving 14 bases between. CDR1 is SGHTA, CDR2 FQGTGA, per germline. CDR3 loop: CASSLRGGAGQPQHF. DNA of the CDR3: TGTGCCAGCAGCTTAAGAGGGGGGGCTGGCCAGCCCCAGCATTTT.

The chain is built from TRBV4-1 and TRBJ2-6; a weak D match, TRBD2 (6 bases). Looked up from germline, CDR1 is MGHRA and CDR2 is YSYEKL. CDR3 length equals 16 residues. With 1 base removed from V and 2 bases from J, the gap between germline ends came to 9 bases. The DNA for the CDR3 is TGCGCCAGCAGCCAAGGGTGGGGGGCTGGGGCCAACGTCCTGACTTTC. Encoded protein: CASSQGWGAGANVLTF.

V usage is TRBV19 and J usage is TRBJ2-7, with 14 bases fitting TRBD2. The CDR3 is made up of 14 amino acids. The germline V gene encodes CDR1 LNHDA and CDR2 SQIVND (reference sequence). Losses at the gene ends were 9 bases for V and 4 bases for J; bases not matched to a gene: 5. The CDR3 sequence is CASGLAGGGYEQYF. CDR3 sequence (DNA): TGTGCCAGCGGACTAGCGGGGGGTGGGTACGAGCAGTACTTC.

The chain's CDR3 is CAINRGGTDTQYF. The CDR3 region has the DNA TGTGCCATTAACAGGGGAGGCACAGATACGCAGTATTTT. The chain joins TRBV10-3 to TRBJ2-3; 7 nucleotides align to TRBD1. This CDR3 has 13 amino acids. The V gene end was trimmed by 9 bases and the J gene end by 1 base; junction bases not matched to a gene: 4. The germline V gene has CDR1 ENHRY and CDR2 SYGVKD.

This chain links TRBV30 with TRBJ2-2; 7 bases map to TRBD1. The CDR3 covers 17 residues. The V segment lost 2 bases and the J segment 5 bases; nucleotides outside the gene matches: 14. Germline lookup yields CDR1 GTSNPN and CDR2 SVGIG (reference sequence). This CDR3 reads CAWSSTQVTGWTGELFF. CDR3 in DNA: TGTGCCTGGAGTTCAACTCAGGTGACAGGGTGGACCGGGGAGCTGTTTTTT.

V is TRBV5-1 and J is TRBJ2-5; tentative D call: TRBD1 (6 bases). In germline, CDR1 is SGHRS, CDR2 YFSETQ. This CDR3 has 17 residues. V was cut by 0 bases and J by 4 bases, with 19 bases left in between. The CDR3 protein is CASSLDRVGPSAETQYF. The CDR3 nucleotides are TGCGCCAGCAGCTTGGACAGGGTTGGACCTTCGGCAGAGACCCAGTACTTC.

This chain joins TRBV30 and TRBJ2-1, with D possibly TRBD2 on 5 matching bases. Germline CDR1 is GTSNPN and CDR2 is SVGIG (reference sequence). V lost 2 bases to trimming and J lost 5 bases, with 16 bases between them. This CDR3 has 15 residues. The CDR3: CAWSNQRFDNNEQFF. In nucleotides, the CDR3 is TGTGCCTGGAGTAACCAGCGGTTCGATAACAATGAGCAGTTCTTC. The full variable domain, rest sourced from reference TRBV30 and TRBJ2-1, is SQTIHQWPATLVQPVGSPLSLECTVEGTSNPNLYWYRQAAGRGLQLLFYSVGIGQISSEVPQNLSASRPQDRQFILSSKKLLLSDSGFYLCAWSNQRFDNNEQFFGPGTRLTVL.

The chain couples TRBV28 to TRBJ2-1; 8 nucleotides line up with TRBD1. Losses at the gene ends were 5 bases for V and 5 bases for J; bases not matched to a gene: 8. This CDR3 has 15 amino acids. Germline CDR1 and CDR2: MDHEN and SYDVKM. This chain's CDR3 is CASSQGDRLHNEQFF. The DNA of the CDR3 is TGTGCCAGCAGTCAAGGGGACAGGTTACACAATGAGCAGTTCTTC.

J is TRBJ1-1 and V is TRBV24-1; D might be TRBD1 (5 bases). Germline CDR1 KGHDR, CDR2 SFDVKD. Trimming removed 4 bases at V and 12 bases at J, with 17 bases between. CDR3 length equals 13 residues. The CDR3 sequence is CATSDRGLKGTFF. CDR3 in DNA: TGTGCCACCAGTGACCGGGGACTTAAGGGAACTTTCTTT.

This chain links TRBV5-6 with TRBJ2-4; D possibly corresponds to TRBD2 (6 bases). The CDR3 contains 17 residues. Germline values: CDR1 SGHDT, CDR2 YYEEEE. The ends were cut back, 4 bases at V and 1 base at J, with 18 bases in the middle. Here the CDR3 DNA reads TGTGCCAGCAGCGGCCCCCCGGGACTGAGGGCCAAAAACATTCAGTACTTC. This gives the protein CASSGPPGLRAKNIQYF.

The gene calls are TRBV28 and TRBJ2-7, with D perhaps matching TRBD1 (6 bases). V shed 5 bases and J shed 5 bases, with 22 bases lying between them. This CDR3 comprises 16 residues. Per germline, CDR1 MDHEN and CDR2 SYDVKM. CDR3 coding DNA: TGTGCCAGCAGTCGAATTCGTCAGGACAGAGACCACGAGCAGTACTTC. Its protein is CASSRIRQDRDHEQYF.

The CDR3 DNA sequence: TGTGCCAGCAGCGTAGTGGGGACAGGGGGAGGCTACACCTTC. It yields the protein CASSVVGTGGGYTF. V usage is TRBV9 and J usage is TRBJ1-2; 11 bases line up with TRBD1. CDR3 length equals 14 residues. Germline V gene data show CDR1 as SGDLS and CDR2 as YYNGEE. Germline trimming cut 0 bases from V and 8 bases from J; bases unmatched to any gene: 3.

The chain couples TRBV3-1 (or the pseudogene TRBV3-2) to TRBJ2-6; no reliable D call. CDR1 is LGHDT, CDR2 YNNKEL, per germline (reference sequence). Deletions cut 0 bases from V and 1 base from J, with 4 bases between. CDR3 size: 15 residues. As DNA, the CDR3 is TGTGCCAGCAGCCAAGAGAGGTCTGGGGCCAACGTCCTGACTTTC. It is translated as CASSQERSGANVLTF.